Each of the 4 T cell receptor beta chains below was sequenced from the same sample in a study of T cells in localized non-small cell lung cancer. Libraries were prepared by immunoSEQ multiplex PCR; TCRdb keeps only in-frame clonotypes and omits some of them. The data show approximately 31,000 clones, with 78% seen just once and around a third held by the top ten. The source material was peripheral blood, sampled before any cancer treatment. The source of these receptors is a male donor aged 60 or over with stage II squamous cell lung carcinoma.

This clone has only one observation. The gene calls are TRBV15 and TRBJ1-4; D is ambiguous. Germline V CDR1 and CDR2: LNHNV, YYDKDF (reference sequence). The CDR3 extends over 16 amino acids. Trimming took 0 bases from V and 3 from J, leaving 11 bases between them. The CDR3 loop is CATSRDRSTSNEKLFF. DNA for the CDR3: TGTGCCACCAGCAGAGACCGGTCGACGTCTAATGAAAAACTGTTTTTT.

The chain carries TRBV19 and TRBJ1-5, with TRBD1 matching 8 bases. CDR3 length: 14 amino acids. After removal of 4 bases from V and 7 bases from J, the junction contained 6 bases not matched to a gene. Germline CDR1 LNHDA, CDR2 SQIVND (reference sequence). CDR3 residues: CASSTQGARQPQHF. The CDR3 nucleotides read TGTGCCAGTAGTACTCAGGGGGCAAGGCAGCCCCAGCATTTT.

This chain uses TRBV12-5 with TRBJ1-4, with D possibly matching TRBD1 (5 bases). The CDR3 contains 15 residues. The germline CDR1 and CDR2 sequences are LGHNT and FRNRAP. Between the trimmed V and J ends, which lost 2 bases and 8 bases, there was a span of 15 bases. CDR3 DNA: TGTGCTAGTGGTTTGATCGGGGGAACCTACGAAAAACTGTTTTTT. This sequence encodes CASGLIGGTYEKLFF.

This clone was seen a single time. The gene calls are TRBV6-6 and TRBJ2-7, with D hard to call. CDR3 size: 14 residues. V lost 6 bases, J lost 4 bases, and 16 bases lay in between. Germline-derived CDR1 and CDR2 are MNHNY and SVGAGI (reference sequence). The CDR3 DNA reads TGTGCCAGCAGACCCGCCCCCGGCCCTTACGAGCAGTACTTC. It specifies CASRPAPGPYEQYF.